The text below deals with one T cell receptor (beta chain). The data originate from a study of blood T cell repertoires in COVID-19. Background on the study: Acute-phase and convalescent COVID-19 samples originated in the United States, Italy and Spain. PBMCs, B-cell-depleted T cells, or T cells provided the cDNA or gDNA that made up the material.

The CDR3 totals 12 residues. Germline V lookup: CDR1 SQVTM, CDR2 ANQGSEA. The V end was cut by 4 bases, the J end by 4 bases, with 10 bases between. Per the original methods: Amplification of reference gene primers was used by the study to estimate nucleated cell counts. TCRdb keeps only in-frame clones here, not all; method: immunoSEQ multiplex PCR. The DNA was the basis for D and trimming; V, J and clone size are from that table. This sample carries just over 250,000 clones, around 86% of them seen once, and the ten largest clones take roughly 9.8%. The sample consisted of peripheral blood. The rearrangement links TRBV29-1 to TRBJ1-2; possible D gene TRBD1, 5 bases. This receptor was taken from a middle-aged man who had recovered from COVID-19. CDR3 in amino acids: CSVGGGGYGYTF. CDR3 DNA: TGCAGCGTTGGGGGGGGTGGCTATGGCTACACCTTC.